This section outlines one TCR beta chain sequence together with its context. This CDR3 spans 16 amino acids. V lost 0 bases to trimming and J lost 0 bases, with 9 bases between them. Germline lookup yields CDR1 SGHTA and CDR2 FQGNSA. The data originate from a study of shared clonotypes between healthy human individuals. Evenly divided among several immunoSEQ plates was the genomic DNA of each subset. TCRdb's copy holds only in-frame clones and misses some; the assay was immunoSEQ multiplex PCR. Counted here are about 710,000 clones, just under 75% occurring once; the ten biggest clones make up less than 2%.

This clonotype originated in a woman in her thirties in good health. The sequenced sample was memory CD4+ T cells sorted from blood. Subset: CD45RA-negative fraction. The chain uses TRBV7-2 and TRBJ1-3, with D perhaps matching TRBD1 (6 bases). CDR3 amino acids: CASSLAGQSSGNTIYF. The CDR3 DNA is TGTGCCAGCAGCTTAGCAGGACAGAGCTCTGGAAACACCATATATTTT.